This T cell receptor (beta chain) was identified in a study of regulatory dendritic cells for organ transplantation (dated by TCRdb to between 2016 and 2019). Concerning the study at large: Before and after allostimulation with regulatory or mature dendritic cells, TCRbeta repertoires were sequenced from sorted naive and memory CD4+ and CD8+ T cells.

Worth noting for this clone: No cognate antigen has been identified for it. There are no base qualities to consult, and no much larger clone falls within one base.

TCRbeta CDR3 regions were amplified by multiplexed two-step PCR using Vbeta-specific forward primers and Jbeta-specific reverse primers. The TCRbeta libraries were sequenced on an Illumina instrument via the immunoSEQ service. In the authors' own workflow: IMGT annotation was used to assign V, D and J genes, and synthetic CDR3 analogues were used to correct the counts for multiplex PCR bias. Repertoire clonality was computed in the immunoSEQ Analyzer as one minus normalized Shannon entropy. Clonal expansion was defined by Fisher's exact test with Benjamini-Hochberg false discovery rate control, using two-tailed P<0.01. TCRdb carries this immuneACCESS record with in-frame sequences only. Its versions omit some clonotypes, under half of them owing to an unresolved V gene in the studies checked, with the rest unexplained. The V and J calls and clone size were taken over from that table, and D and trimming were inferred from the DNA. Present in this sample are about 34,000 clones, 70% to 90% of which were seen just once. The ten largest clones capture over 0.055% of the sample.

FACS was used to sort CD4+ or CD8+ cells into naive T cells (CD45RA+) and memory T cells (CD45RO+). T cells for TCR sequencing came from a couple of healthy control subjects. Unstimulated sorted T cell subsets served as baseline controls for the mixed lymphocyte reactions. The Qiagen DNeasy Blood & Tissue Kit was used to extract genomic DNA. The study at large found these results: Only a couple of subjects were sequenced, and the authors noted considerable between-individual heterogeneity in the alloreactive memory CD8+ T cell pool. Naive CD4+ and CD8+ T cells showed highly diverse repertoires, whereas memory cells were less diverse and memory CD8+ cells were the most oligoclonal. Among the resting subsets, memory CD8+ T cells contained the most alloreactive TCR clonotypes. Expansion of memory CD8+ clones was induced by allostimulation in both subjects, but more limited expansion appeared to be induced by regulatory dendritic cells than by mature dendritic cells.

V drops 0 bases and J drops 1 base, leaving 7 bases in between. CDR1 and CDR2 were assigned from the germline V gene (reference sequence) as SGHNT and YYREEE. The CDR3 sequence holds 14 residues, the cysteine and phenylalanine included. Kept here is only the CDR3 DNA, which spans 42 bases and is read in frame from base 1. The clonotype comes from a human donor in good health. This chain is built from TRBV5-4 and TRBJ2-5; the D gene remains uncertain. Sequencing was carried out using naive CD4+ T cells from blood. The sample's cell subset or site label, in plain terms: CD45RA+ naive T cells. The DNA reads as follows: TGTGCCAGCAGCTTGGTCTCAACCCAAGAGACCCAGTACTTC. Its protein reads: CASSLVSTQETQYF. Beyond the CDR3, the reference TRBV5-4 and TRBJ2-5 genes provide the residues; the full variable domain reads: ETGVTQSPTHLIKTRGQQVTLRCSSQSGHNTVSWYQQALGQGPQFIFQYYREEENGRGNFPPRFSGLQFPNYSSELNVNALELDDSALYLCASSLVSTQETQYFGPGTRLLVL.